This is a list of T cell receptor beta chains from one sample in a study of T cells in Graves' hyperthyroidism and ophthalmopathy. From the multiplex PCR reads, TCRdb called clonotypes with MiXCR, one entry per CDR3 protein. The profile shows hundreds of thousands of distinct CDR3 sequences, 38% of them singletons. Sequenced input: blood. The source is a man younger than 30 with Graves' hyperthyroidism. The CDR3 runs from the conserved cysteine through the conserved F or W. D genes are given only for firm matches. The size of a clone is reported for some rows only, either as once, few or many, or as a class for expanded clones.

d_call cdr3_length j_call v_call clone_size cdr3_aa cdr3_nt
. 15 TRBJ1-3 TRBV2 many CASSEEESGGNTIYF TGTGCCAGCAGTGAAGAGGAGAGTGGGGGAAACACCATATATTTT
TRBD1 14 TRBJ1-4 TRBV7-2 . CASPRYQGGEKLFF TGTGCCAGCCCCCGATATCAGGGGGGAGAAAAACTGTTTTTT
TRBD2 15 TRBJ2-7 TRBV9 . CASSVGSGVTYEQYF TGTGCCAGCAGCGTAGGTAGCGGGGTTACCTACGAGCAGTACTTC
. 11 TRBJ1-1 TRBV7-9 many CASEVNTEAFF TGTGCCAGCGAGGTCAACACTGAAGCTTTCTTT
. 17 TRBJ2-5 TRBV7-3 few CASSLGRMGGSGETQYF TGTGCCAGCAGCTTAGGACGAATGGGGGGCTCGGGGGAGACCCAGTACTTC
. 14 TRBJ1-1 TRBV6-5 few CASSTPVRNTEAFF TGTGCCAGCAGTACTCCGGTGAGGAACACTGAAGCTTTCTTT
. 15 TRBJ2-5 TRBV19 few CASNQSPRGGETQYF TGTGCCAGTAATCAATCCCCCAGGGGAGGGGAGACCCAGTACTTC
. 14 TRBJ1-1 TRBV6-5 many CASTSSGLNTEAFF TGTGCCAGCACTTCATCGGGCCTGAACACTGAAGCTTTCTTT
TRBD2 14 TRBJ2-5 TRBV20-1 . CSARSSGGGETQYF TGCAGTGCTCGATCCTCGGGGGGAGGTGAGACCCAGTACTTC
TRBD1 15 TRBJ1-5 TRBV5-1 . CASRVTGGGNQPQHF TGCGCCAGCAGGGTGACAGGGGGTGGCAATCAGCCCCAGCATTTT
. 17 TRBJ2-6 TRBV25-1 . CASSESQGRSGANVLTF TGTGCCAGCAGTGAATCCCAGGGCCGCTCTGGGGCCAACGTCCTGACTTTC
TRBD1 15 TRBJ1-4 TRBV15 many CATSRGGTEREKLFF TGTGCCACCAGCAGAGGGGGGACAGAACGTGAAAAACTGTTTTTT
TRBD1 17 TRBJ1-6 TRBV7-9 . CASSVYRGRAYNSPLHF TGTGCCAGCAGCGTGTACAGGGGGCGCGCGTATAATTCACCCCTCCACTTT
. 15 TRBJ1-5 TRBV20-1 . CSATRVRNSNQPQHF TGCAGTGCTACCAGGGTTCGCAATAGCAATCAGCCCCAGCATTTT
TRBD1 14 TRBJ1-6 TRBV7-2 few CASSGDSLLSPLHF TGTGCCAGCAGCGGGGACAGTTTACTTTCACCCCTCCACTTT
. 14 TRBJ1-1 TRBV10-3 . CAISEAGRATEAFF TGTGCCATCAGTGAGGCAGGGAGGGCCACTGAAGCTTTCTTT
. 14 TRBJ1-5 TRBV2 . CASSVQDSNQPQHF TGTGCCAGCAGTGTTCAGGATAGCAATCAGCCCCAGCATTTT
. 14 TRBJ1-1 TRBV7-8 . CASSRSRGMGKAFF TGTGCCAGCAGCCGTTCTCGGGGAATGGGTAAAGCTTTCTTT
. 12 TRBJ1-5 TRBV12-3/TRBV12-4 many CAAGGGNQPQHF TGTGCCGCTGGGGGCGGCAATCAGCCCCAGCATTTT
. 15 TRBJ2-2 TRBV11-2 . CASSRDRTNTGELFF TGTGCCAGCAGCCGTGACAGGACAAACACCGGGGAGCTGTTTTTT
. 15 TRBJ2-7 TRBV11-2 once CASSLDLGATYEQYF TGTGCCAGCAGCTTAGATCTAGGGGCAACCTACGAGCAGTACTTC
TRBD2 16 TRBJ2-7 TRBV5-1 few CASSLALAGGPYEQYF TGCGCCAGCAGCTTGGCCCTAGCGGGAGGGCCCTACGAGCAGTACTTC
. 14 TRBJ1-6 TRBV7-9 many CASSLSRVDSPLHF TGTGCCAGCAGCTTAAGCAGGGTGGATTCACCCCTCCACTTT
. 13 TRBJ2-7 TRBV20-1 . CSAPRDSDYEQYF TGCAGTGCCCCCCGGGACTCGGACTACGAGCAGTACTTC
TRBD1 13 TRBJ2-7 TRBV2 many CASSVDRGWGQYF TGTGCCAGCAGCGTCGACAGGGGATGGGGGCAGTACTTC
. 14 TRBJ2-5 TRBV12-3/TRBV12-4 . CASILHPGAETQYF TGTGCCAGCATCCTCCATCCGGGTGCAGAGACCCAGTACTTC
TRBD2 16 TRBJ2-7 TRBV20-1 . CSARGLAGESSYEQYF TGCAGTGCTAGAGGACTAGCGGGAGAAAGCTCCTACGAGCAGTACTTC
. 15 TRBJ1-4 TRBV5-1 . CASSPDGLTNEKLFF TGCGCCAGCAGCCCGGACGGGTTGACTAATGAAAAACTGTTTTTT
. 15 TRBJ2-5 TRBV25-1 few CASSDVQGRQETQYF TGTGCCAGCAGTGACGTACAGGGAAGGCAAGAGACCCAGTACTTC
TRBD1 13 TRBJ2-5 TRBV6-1 . CASGDRRGETQYF TGTGCCAGCGGGGACAGGCGAGGGGAGACCCAGTACTTC
. 15 TRBJ1-5 TRBV19 many CASHGGGSSNQPQHF TGTGCCTCCCACGGTGGGGGGTCAAGCAATCAGCCCCAGCATTTT
TRBD1 16 TRBJ2-5 TRBV24-1 . CATSDRTGAYQETQYF TGTGCCACCAGTGACCGGACAGGGGCGTACCAAGAGACCCAGTACTTC
. 14 TRBJ1-5 TRBV20-1 many CSARPARGSQPQHF TGCAGTGCTAGACCCGCCAGGGGAAGTCAGCCCCAGCATTTT
TRBD2 17 TRBJ2-7 TRBV7-9 many CASSPNGASGRAYEQYF TGTGCCAGCAGCCCGAACGGGGCTAGCGGGAGGGCCTACGAGCAGTACTTC
. 13 TRBJ2-5 TRBV11-2 few CASSLPLVETQYF TGTGCCAGCAGCTTACCCTTAGTTGAGACCCAGTACTTC